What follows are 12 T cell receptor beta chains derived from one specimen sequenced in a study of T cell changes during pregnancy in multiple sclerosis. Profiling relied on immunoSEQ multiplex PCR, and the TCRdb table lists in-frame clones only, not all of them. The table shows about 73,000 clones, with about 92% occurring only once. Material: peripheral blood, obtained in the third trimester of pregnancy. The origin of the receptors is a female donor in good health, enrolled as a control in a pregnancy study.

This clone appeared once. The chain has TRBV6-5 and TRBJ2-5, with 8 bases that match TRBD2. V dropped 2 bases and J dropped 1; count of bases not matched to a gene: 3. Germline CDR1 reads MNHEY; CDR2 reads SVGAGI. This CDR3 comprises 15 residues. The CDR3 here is CASSYTGLAQETQYF. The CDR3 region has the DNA TGTGCCAGCAGTTACACCGGACTAGCCCAAGAGACCCAGTACTTC.

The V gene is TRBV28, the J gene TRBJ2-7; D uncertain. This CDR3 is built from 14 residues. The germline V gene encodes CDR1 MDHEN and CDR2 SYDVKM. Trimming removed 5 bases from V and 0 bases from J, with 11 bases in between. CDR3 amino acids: CASSKEYLSYEQYF. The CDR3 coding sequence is TGTGCCAGCAGTAAGGAGTACCTCTCCTACGAGCAGTACTTC.

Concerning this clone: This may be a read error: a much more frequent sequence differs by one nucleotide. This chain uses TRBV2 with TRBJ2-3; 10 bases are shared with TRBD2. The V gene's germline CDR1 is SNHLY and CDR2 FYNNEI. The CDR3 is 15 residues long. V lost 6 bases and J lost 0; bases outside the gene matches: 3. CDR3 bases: TGTGCCAGCAGAGAGACTAGCGGGAGCACAGATACGCAGTATTTT. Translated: CASRETSGSTDTQYF.

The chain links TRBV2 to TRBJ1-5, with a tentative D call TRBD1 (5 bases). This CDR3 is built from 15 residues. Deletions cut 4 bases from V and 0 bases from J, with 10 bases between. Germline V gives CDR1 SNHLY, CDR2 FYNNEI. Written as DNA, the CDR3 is TGTGCCAGCAGTGTTTGGGGGGATAGCAATCAGCCCCAGCATTTT. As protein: CASSVWGDSNQPQHF.

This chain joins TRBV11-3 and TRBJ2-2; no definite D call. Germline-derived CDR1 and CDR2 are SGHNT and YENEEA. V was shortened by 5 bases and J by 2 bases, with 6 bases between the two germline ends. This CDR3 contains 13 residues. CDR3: CASSQYNTGELFF. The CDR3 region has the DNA TGTGCCAGCAGCCAGTACAACACCGGGGAGCTGTTTTTT. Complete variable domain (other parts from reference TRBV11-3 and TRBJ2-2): EAGVVQSPRYKIIEKKQPVAFWCNPISGHNTLYWYLQNLGQGPELLIRYENEEAVDDSQLPKDRFSAERLKGVDSTLKIQPAELGDSAVYLCASSQYNTGELFFGEGSRLTVL.

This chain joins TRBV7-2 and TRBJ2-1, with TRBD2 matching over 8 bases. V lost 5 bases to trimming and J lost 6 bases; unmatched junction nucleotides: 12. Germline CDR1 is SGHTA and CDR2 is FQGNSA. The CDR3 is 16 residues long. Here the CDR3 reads CASSDGGAPPLNEQFF. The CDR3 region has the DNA TGTGCCAGCAGCGACGGGGGGGCCCCCCCTCTCAATGAGCAGTTCTTC.

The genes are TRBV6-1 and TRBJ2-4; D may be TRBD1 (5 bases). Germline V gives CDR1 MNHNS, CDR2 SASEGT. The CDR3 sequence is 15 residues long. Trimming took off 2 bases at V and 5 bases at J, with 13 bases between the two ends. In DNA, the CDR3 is TGTGCCAGCAGTGAATGGGGCAGAGAGGAAAACATTCAGTACTTC. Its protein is CASSEWGREENIQYF.

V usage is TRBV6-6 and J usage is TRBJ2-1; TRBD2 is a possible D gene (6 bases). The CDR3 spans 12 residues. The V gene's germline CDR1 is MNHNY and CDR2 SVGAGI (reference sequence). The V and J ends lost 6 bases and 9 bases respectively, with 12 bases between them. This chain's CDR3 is CASRRLGGEQFF. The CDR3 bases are TGTGCCAGCAGACGACTAGGCGGTGAGCAGTTCTTC.

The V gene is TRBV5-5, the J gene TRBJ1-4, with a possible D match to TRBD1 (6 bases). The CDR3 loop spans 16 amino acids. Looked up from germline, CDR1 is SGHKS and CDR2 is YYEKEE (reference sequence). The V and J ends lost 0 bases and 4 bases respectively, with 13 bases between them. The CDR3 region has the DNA TGTGCCAGCAGCTTGGTTTACCGAGGGGGTAATGAAAAACTGTTTTTT. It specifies CASSLVYRGGNEKLFF.

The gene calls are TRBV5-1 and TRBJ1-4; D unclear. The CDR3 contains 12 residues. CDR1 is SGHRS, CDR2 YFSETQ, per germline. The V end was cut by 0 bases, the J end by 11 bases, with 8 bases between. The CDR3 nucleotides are TGCGCCAGCAGCTTGGATACGGGGAAACTGTTTTTT. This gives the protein CASSLDTGKLFF.

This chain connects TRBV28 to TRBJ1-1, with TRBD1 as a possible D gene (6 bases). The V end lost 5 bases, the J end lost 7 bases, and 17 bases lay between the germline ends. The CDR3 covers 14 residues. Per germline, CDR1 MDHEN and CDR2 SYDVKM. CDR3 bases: TGTGCCAGCAGTCTGACTACAGGGAAGGTTGAAGCTTTCTTT. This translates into CASSLTTGKVEAFF.

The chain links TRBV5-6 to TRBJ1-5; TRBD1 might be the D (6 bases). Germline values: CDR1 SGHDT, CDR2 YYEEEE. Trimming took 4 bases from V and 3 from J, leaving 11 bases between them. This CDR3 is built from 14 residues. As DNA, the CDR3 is TGTGCCAGCAGCCGGGGGGGCTACAATCAGCCCCAGCATTTT. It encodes CASSRGGYNQPQHF. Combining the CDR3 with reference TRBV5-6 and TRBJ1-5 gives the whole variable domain DAGVTQSPTHLIKTRGQQVTLRCSPKSGHDTVSWYQQALGQGPQFIFQYYEEEERQRGNFPDRFSGHQFPNYSSELNVNALLLGDSALYLCASSRGGYNQPQHFGDGTRLSIL.